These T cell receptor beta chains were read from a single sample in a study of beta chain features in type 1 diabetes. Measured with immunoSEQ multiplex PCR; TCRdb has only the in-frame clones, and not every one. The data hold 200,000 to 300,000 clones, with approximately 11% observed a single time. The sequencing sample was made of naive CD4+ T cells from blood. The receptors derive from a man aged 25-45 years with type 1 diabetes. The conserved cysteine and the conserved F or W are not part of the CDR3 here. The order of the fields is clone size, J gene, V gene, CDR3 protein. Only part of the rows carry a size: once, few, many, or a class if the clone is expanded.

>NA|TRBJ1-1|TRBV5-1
ASSSQGSEAF
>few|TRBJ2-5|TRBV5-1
ASSWGTGQETQY
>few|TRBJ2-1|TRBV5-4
ASSSPRGTYNEQF
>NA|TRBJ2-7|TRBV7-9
ASSYGTGSDEQY
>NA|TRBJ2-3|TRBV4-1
ASSPTSGGPSRDTQY
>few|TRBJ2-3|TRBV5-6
ASSKDRVTDTQY
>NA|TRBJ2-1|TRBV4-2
ASSQRLGGGYYNEQF
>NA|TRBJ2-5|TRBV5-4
ASSLSLGLAGQETQY
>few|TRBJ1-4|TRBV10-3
DNAVGWQGEKLF
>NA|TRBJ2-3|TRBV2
ASSPQGLALDTQY
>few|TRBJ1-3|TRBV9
ASSPDSLSGNTIY
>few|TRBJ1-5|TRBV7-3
ASSLNRDQPQH
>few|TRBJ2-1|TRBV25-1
AAAGEYNEQF
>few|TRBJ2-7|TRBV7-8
ASSSMGYPGSYEQY
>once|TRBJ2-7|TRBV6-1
ASTAAGGRYEQY
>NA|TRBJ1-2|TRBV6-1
ASRPTTGQSYGYT
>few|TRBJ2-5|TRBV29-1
SVEIDRGLETQY
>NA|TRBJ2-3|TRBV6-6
ASSPLILGQGVGY
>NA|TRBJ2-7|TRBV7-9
ASSATGGYEQY
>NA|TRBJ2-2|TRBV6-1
ASSEKWGANTGELF
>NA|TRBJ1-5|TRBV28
ASRIGGQPYQPQH
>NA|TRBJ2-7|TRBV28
ASSPDSLSYEQY
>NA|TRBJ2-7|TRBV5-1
ASSLGPSSYEQY
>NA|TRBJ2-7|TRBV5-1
ASSLVPRQGDEQY
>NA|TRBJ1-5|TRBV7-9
ASSSDTYQPQH
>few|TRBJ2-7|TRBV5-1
ASSPGQGTGEQY
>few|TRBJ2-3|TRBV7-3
ASSPRGNTQY
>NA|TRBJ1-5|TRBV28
ASSSGTRGRNQPQH
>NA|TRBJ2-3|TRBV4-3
ASSQDWSGLAGGTTDTQY
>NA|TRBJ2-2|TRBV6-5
ASRPDSGADRELF
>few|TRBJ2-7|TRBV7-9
ASSKMARGYEQY
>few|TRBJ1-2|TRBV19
ASEGDYGYT
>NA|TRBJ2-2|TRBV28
ASTSGAEGTGELF
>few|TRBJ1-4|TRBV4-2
ASAGGGQGGVYEKLF
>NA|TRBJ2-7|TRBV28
ASSFPAGVHEQY
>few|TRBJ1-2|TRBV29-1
SVEYNGYT
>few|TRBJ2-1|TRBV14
ASRRAGGIYNEQF
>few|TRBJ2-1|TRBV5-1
ASSAGTGASNEQF
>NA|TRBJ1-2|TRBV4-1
ASSNGTGRVRT
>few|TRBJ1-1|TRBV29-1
SSLGGKNTEAF
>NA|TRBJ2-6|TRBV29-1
SVQGAPQSGANVLT
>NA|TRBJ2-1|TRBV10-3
AIGLAGAGSYNEQF